The TCR beta chain under discussion was sequenced for a study of T cells in Graves' hyperthyroidism and ophthalmopathy. General study points: Among thyroid clonotypes expanded above 0.001, most also appeared in blood.

Per the germline V gene, CDR1 is LGHNT and CDR2 is FRNRAP. This CDR3 is 15 amino acids long. The V and J ends lost 7 bases and 1 base, in that order; junction bases with no gene match: 7. Diagnosis relied on clinical symptoms, serum thyroxine and TRAb, thyroid ultrasound and orbital computed tomography. Concerning this clonotype: Its antigen is as yet unknown.

Template material for amplifying TCR beta CDR3 regions consisted of RNA transcripts. Initially, a first-round RT-PCR of the TCR CDR3 employed the HTBI primer set. MiXCR, run by TCRdb on the multiplex PCR reads, gives a single entry per CDR3 protein. The sample has 350,000 to 400,000 distinct CDR3 sequences; less than 20% are singletons. Sequencing input: blood. The V gene is TRBV12-5, the J gene TRBJ2-1, with TRBD2 matching 7 bases. The receptor was isolated from a man aged 18 to 29 with Graves' ophthalmopathy. DNA for the CDR3: TGTGCTAGTGCTCTGGGAGGGGTGTCCTACAATGAGCAGTTCTTC. Its protein product is CASALGGVSYNEQFF. Using reference TRBV12-5 and TRBJ2-1 for the parts outside the CDR3, the full variable domain is DARVTQTPRHKVTEMGQEVTMRCQPILGHNTVFWYRQTMMQGLELLAYFRNRAPLDDSGMPKDRFSAEMPDATLATLKIQPSEPRDSAVYFCASALGGVSYNEQFFGPGTRLTVL.